This TCR beta chain was captured by sequencing in a study of long-term antiretroviral therapy in people with HIV. Study-wide results and limits: Whichever time point was examined, clones expanded before ART dominated the repertoire.

Running of the v3.0 immunoSEQ assay took place at survey level. Sequencing used immunoSEQ multiplex PCR; TCRdb keeps in-frame clones, though not all of them. This table has 20,000 to 25,000 clones, approximately 80% appearing once. About this clone itself: Its antigen is still unknown.

Sequencing used unsorted PBMCs, obtained 0.7 years before starting antiretroviral therapy. The clonotype comes from a man aged 25-45 years with HIV.

CDR3 coding DNA: TGTGCCTGCGCGAGATCGGGGATGGATGGTGGCTACACCTTC. Translating gives CACARSGMDGGYTF. This chain uses TRBV30 with TRBJ1-2; D is uncertain. The CDR3 is made up of 14 amino acids. V lost 6 bases to trimming and J lost 7 bases, with 21 bases between them. CDR1 and CDR2 (germline): GTSNPN, SVGIG (reference sequence).